Below are 5 T cell receptor beta chains sequenced from a single sample in a study of cytomegalovirus exposure and HLA in healthy donors (dated by TCRdb to 2016 to 2017). The protocol used for the library was the immunoSEQ multiplex PCR assay. For the multiplex PCR, a mixture combining 60 forward primers for TCR Vbeta segments and 13 reverse primers for TCR Jbeta segments was used. The clones in this table, taken by TCRdb from immuneACCESS, are in-frame only. Not every clone is retained; where verified, under half of the shortfall comes from an unresolved V gene, and the cause of the rest is unknown. A total of around 100,000 clones appear in this sample, over 60% of them only once. The leading ten clones occupy around 5% of the sample. What was sequenced was PBMCs. Receptors originate from a man aged 25-45 years in good health and CMV-seropositive.

The chain is built from TRBV29-1 and TRBJ2-7; 7 bases fit TRBD1. CDR1 SQVTM and CDR2 ANQGSEA come from the germline V gene. V was pared by 2 bases and J by 2 bases, with 3 bases of the junction left unmatched. The length of the CDR3 is 13 residues. The CDR3 DNA reads TGCAGCGTTGAACAGGGACAGCCCTACGAGCAGTACTTC. Its translation: CSVEQGQPYEQYF.

V gene TRBV7-3 combines with J gene TRBJ2-6; D uncertain. V lost 2 bases and J 0 bases, leaving 8 bases between the germline ends. The CDR3 is 16 amino acids. From germline, CDR1 is SGHTA and CDR2 FQGTGA. The CDR3 DNA reads TGTGCCAGCAGCTTAGGGCAGAACTCTGGGGCCAACGTCCTGACTTTC. Its translation: CASSLGQNSGANVLTF.

The V gene is TRBV15, the J gene TRBJ2-7; 7 bases align to TRBD2. CDR3 length: 15 residues. The trim removed 1 base at V and 3 bases at J, leaving 6 bases unmatched. CDR1 and CDR2 from the germline V gene are LNHNV and YYDKDF (reference sequence). The CDR3 nucleotides read TGTGCCACCAGCAGAGGGGGAGGGAGAAACTACGAGCAGTACTTC. It translates to CATSRGGGRNYEQYF.

The gene calls are TRBV5-5 and TRBJ2-6; D gene ambiguous. V lost 0 bases and J 0 bases, leaving 7 bases between the germline ends. CDR3 size: 16 residues. Germline CDR1 SGHKS, CDR2 YYEKEE (reference sequence). The CDR3 protein is CASSLDIGSGANVLTF. As DNA, the CDR3 is TGTGCCAGCAGCTTGGACATTGGCTCTGGGGCCAACGTCCTGACTTTC.

This clone was detected only once. The chain uses TRBV19 and TRBJ2-3; 7 bases align to TRBD1. J was trimmed by 5 bases and V by 3 bases; bases with no gene match: 5. In germline, CDR1 is LNHDA, CDR2 SQIVND (reference sequence). The length of the CDR3 is 14 residues. CDR3 sequence: CASSIATGLDTQYF. The CDR3 coding sequence is TGTGCCAGTAGTATCGCGACAGGGCTAGATACGCAGTATTTT.